One T cell receptor (beta chain) is described in this entry. This clone is judged large (0.1 to 1%). Its antigen is still unknown. Base qualities are missing; no much larger clone stands one base away. The data were taken from a study of OX40 agonist ivuxolimab in advanced cancers. For the study in its entirety: Ivuxolimab, which targeted the costimulatory receptor OX40 (CD134), was an agonistic, fully human IgG2 monoclonal antibody. Intravenous ivuxolimab was administered to patients every 2 weeks at six dose levels: 0.01, 0.1, 0.3, 1.5, 3 and 10 mg/kg. Among the roughly 50 dose-escalation patients, about 19 had hepatocellular carcinoma, 15 or so melanoma, 9 renal cell carcinoma and 9 head and neck cancer. In the dose-escalation cohort, approximately 82% of patients were male, and the mean age was roughly 60 years with a range of about 23 to 79. Patients were allowed to have had prior anti-PD-1, anti-PD-L1 or anti-CTLA-4 therapy, and approximately 37% of the dose-escalation patients had been treated with checkpoint inhibitors. Partial responses occurred in three dose-escalation patients: two with cutaneous melanoma and one with hepatocellular carcinoma. The purpose of peripheral TCRbeta sequencing was to test whether ivuxolimab changed TCR sequence diversity and led to clonal T-cell expansion. The paper describes the monotherapy dose-escalation part (N ≈ 52 patients) of the phase I trial of ivuxolimab. Study-wide findings and limitations: In the 0.1-3.0 mg/kg groups, partial responders had among the lowest normalized peripheral clonal expansion, particularly in CD8+ T cells. After ivuxolimab, CD8+ T cells had more expanded clones than CD4+ T cells on average. At doses from 0.1 to 3.0 mg/kg, clonal expansion was seen in both CD4+ and CD8+ blood T cells between baseline and week 6. Low levels of normalized T-cell clonal expansion were also seen in some patients who did not respond. The antigen specificity of the peripheral T cells that underwent clonal expansion was not determined.

A distance of 15 bases separates the germline ends of V and J, which lose 3 bases and 0 bases respectively. CDR1 is given as ENHRY and CDR2 as SYGVKD, both from the germline V gene. From its cysteine to its phenylalanine, the CDR3 spans 16 amino acids. This entry keeps only the CDR3 DNA: 48 bases, framed from base 1. Patients with autoimmune disease history or receiving systemic immunosuppression were excluded from the trial. In every dose cohort, peripheral blood was drawn for TCR sequencing at baseline, cycle 4 day 1, and cycle 7 day 1. Samples came from an open-label, multicenter, first-in-human phase I dose-escalation trial of ivuxolimab. Adults with locally advanced or metastatic head and neck squamous cell, hepatocellular, melanoma or renal cell carcinoma were enrolled in the trial. Before TCR sequencing, CD4+ and CD8+ T cells were separately sorted from peripheral blood. Genomic DNA was extracted from sorted cells for sequencing of the TCRbeta CDR3 region. The immunoSEQ Assay was used to sequence the TCRbeta CDR3 regions. In its TCRdb copy, this immuneACCESS table keeps in-frame sequences only and misses some clones. Where compared with another copy, unresolved V genes explain less than half of these, and the others have no known cause. This sample lists some 27,000 clones; 65% to 90% were detected once. The biggest ten clones account for around 15% of the sample.

The origin of this receptor is an adult with an advanced solid tumor such as melanoma, head and neck, liver or kidney cancer. The source material was CD4+ or CD8+ T cells sorted from blood, sampled in a trial of the OX40 agonist ivuxolimab. The rearrangement combines TRBV10-3 with TRBJ2-7; the D gene lacks a confident call. In nucleotides, the sequence is TGTGCCATCAGTGAATTGGGTCCGTCCGGCTCCTACGAGCAGTACTTC. It is translated as CAISELGPSGSYEQYF.